The 2 T cell receptor beta chains below were found in one sample sequenced in a study of shared clonotypes between healthy human individuals. CD8 cells classed as naive were CD45RO-negative and positively selected for CCR7, excluding terminally differentiated effector memory CD45RA+ cells. Clones were read by immunoSEQ multiplex PCR, and TCRdb kept only the in-frame ones, dropping some. The profile shows just over 2,000,000 clones, about 95% of them singletons. Sequencing was performed on naive CD8+ T cells sorted from blood. Receptors were obtained from a man aged 18 to 30 in good health.

V usage is TRBV29-1 and J usage is TRBJ1-4; TRBD1 matches at 10 bases. Germline V gene sequence: CDR1 SQVTM, CDR2 ANQGSEA. Losses at the gene ends were 7 bases for V and 6 bases for J; bases not matched to a gene: 5. This CDR3 is built from 13 residues. CDR3 in amino acids: CSAMTGGDEKLFF. The CDR3 DNA is TGCAGCGCCATGACAGGGGGCGATGAAAAACTGTTTTTT.

The chain uses TRBV29-1 and TRBJ2-3, with D possibly matching TRBD1 (6 bases). This CDR3 has 14 amino acids. Germline-derived CDR1 and CDR2 are SQVTM and ANQGSEA. Between the trimmed V and J ends, which lost 0 bases and 2 bases, there was a span of 9 bases. CDR3 in amino acids: CSVEDQGNTDTQYF. CDR3 bases: TGCAGCGTTGAAGATCAGGGGAACACAGATACGCAGTATTTT.